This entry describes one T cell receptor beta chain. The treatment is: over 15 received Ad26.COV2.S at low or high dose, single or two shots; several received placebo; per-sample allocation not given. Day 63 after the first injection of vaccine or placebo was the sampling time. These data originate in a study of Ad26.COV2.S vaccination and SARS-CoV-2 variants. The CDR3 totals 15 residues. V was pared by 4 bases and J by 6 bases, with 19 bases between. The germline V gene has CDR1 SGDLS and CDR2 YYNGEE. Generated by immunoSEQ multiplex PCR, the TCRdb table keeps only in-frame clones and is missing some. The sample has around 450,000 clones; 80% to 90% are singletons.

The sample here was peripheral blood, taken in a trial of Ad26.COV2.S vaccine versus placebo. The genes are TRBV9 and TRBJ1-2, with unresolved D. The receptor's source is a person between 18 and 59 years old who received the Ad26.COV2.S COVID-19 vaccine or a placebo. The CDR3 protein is CASSSDLAALDGYTF. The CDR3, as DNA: TGTGCCAGCAGCTCCGACCTTGCAGCCTTGGATGGCTACACCTTC.